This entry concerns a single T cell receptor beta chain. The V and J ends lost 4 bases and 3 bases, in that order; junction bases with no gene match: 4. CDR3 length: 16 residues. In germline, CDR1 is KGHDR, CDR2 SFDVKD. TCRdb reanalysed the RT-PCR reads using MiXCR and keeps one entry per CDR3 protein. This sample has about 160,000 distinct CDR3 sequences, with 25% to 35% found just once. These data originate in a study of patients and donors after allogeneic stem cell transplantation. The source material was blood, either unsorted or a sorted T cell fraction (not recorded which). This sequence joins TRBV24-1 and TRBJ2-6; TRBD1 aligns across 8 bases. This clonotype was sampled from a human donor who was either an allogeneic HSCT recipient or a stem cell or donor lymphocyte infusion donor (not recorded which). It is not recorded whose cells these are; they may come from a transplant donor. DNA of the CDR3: TGTGCCACCAGTGAGGCAGGGGGCTTTGGGGCCAACGTCCTGACTTTC. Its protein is CATSEAGGFGANVLTF.